Following are 20 T cell receptor beta chains from one sample sequenced in a study of T cell changes during pregnancy in multiple sclerosis. Some clones are missing from TCRdb's copy, which holds only in-frame ones; the method was immunoSEQ multiplex PCR. The sample lists tens of thousands of clones; more than 85% were seen once. The specimen comprised peripheral blood, sampled in the first trimester of pregnancy. The receptors stem from a female donor in good health, enrolled as a control in a pregnancy study.

This chain joins TRBV25-1 and TRBJ1-4; TRBD1 matches 7 bases. CDR1 is MGHDK, CDR2 SYGVNS, per germline. The CDR3 has 15 residues. J lost 2 bases, V lost 3 bases, and 3 bases had no gene match. The CDR3 spells CASSDKTGTNEKLFF. DNA of the CDR3: TGTGCCAGCAGTGACAAGACAGGGACTAATGAAAAACTGTTTTTT.

This clone has only one observation. CDR3 sequence: CASSLDAGSSYGYTF. As DNA, the CDR3 is TGCGCCAGCAGCTTGGACGCGGGGAGTTCCTATGGCTACACCTTC. This rearrangement joins TRBV5-1 to TRBJ1-2, with unresolved D. V lost 0 bases and J lost 4, with 13 bases in between. CDR3 length: 15 amino acids. The germline CDR1 and CDR2 sequences are SGHRS and YFSETQ.

This CDR3 reads CASSLQGSNYGYTF. The CDR3, as DNA: TGCGCCAGCAGCTTACAGGGGTCTAACTATGGCTACACCTTC. The rearrangement joins TRBV5-1 to TRBJ1-2; 7 bases line up with TRBD1. There are 14 residues in the CDR3. V lost 2 bases, J lost 0 bases, and 1 base stayed unmatched. Germline V gene lookup returns CDR1 SGHRS and CDR2 YFSETQ.

The chain links TRBV11-3 to TRBJ2-1; TRBD2 matches at 10 bases. This CDR3 contains 18 residues. Germline V gene data show CDR1 as SGHNT and CDR2 as YENEEA. Unmatched junction bases numbered 8, after V lost 0 bases and J lost 3 bases. The CDR3 DNA reads TGTGCCAGCAGCTTAGATAGGCTAGCGGGAGTTGTCTACAATGAGCAGTTCTTC. This sequence encodes CASSLDRLAGVVYNEQFF. Together with reference TRBV11-3 and TRBJ2-1, the CDR3 gives the full variable domain: EAGVVQSPRYKIIEKKQPVAFWCNPISGHNTLYWYLQNLGQGPELLIRYENEEAVDDSQLPKDRFSAERLKGVDSTLKIQPAELGDSAVYLCASSLDRLAGVVYNEQFFGPGTRLTVL.

The chain recombines TRBV4-2 with TRBJ2-7, with a weak D call TRBD2 (5 bases). The CDR3 contains 15 residues. Germline values: CDR1 LGHNA, CDR2 YNFKEQ. The V end lost 0 bases, the J end lost 7 bases, and 16 bases lay between the germline ends. The CDR3 protein is CASSQDRAVEREQYF. For the CDR3, the DNA is TGTGCCAGCAGCCAAGACCGGGCCGTCGAGCGGGAGCAGTACTTC.

The V gene is TRBV15, the J gene TRBJ2-3; 8 bases align to TRBD2. Germline CDR1 LNHNV, CDR2 YYDKDF (reference sequence). After removal of 4 bases from V and 5 bases from J, the junction contained 11 bases not matched to a gene. The CDR3 length is 16 residues. The CDR3 region has the DNA TGTGCCACCAGCAAGAGAGGGCGGGAGGTTCAAGATACGCAGTATTTT. Protein sequence: CATSKRGREVQDTQYF.

V and J are TRBV4-1 and TRBJ1-4; 7 positions agree with TRBD1. V shed 5 bases, J shed 8 bases, and the junction held 5 bases outside the gene matches. This CDR3 region has 13 residues. The germline CDR1 and CDR2 sequences are MGHRA and YSYEKL. The CDR3 DNA reads as TGCGCCAGCAGCGCTGACAGGGAAGAAAAACTGTTTTTT. It encodes CASSADREEKLFF.

The genes are TRBV6-1 and TRBJ2-7; the match to TRBD2 covers 7 bases. This CDR3 is built from 15 residues. Germline V gene sequence: CDR1 MNHNS, CDR2 SASEGT. V dropped 3 bases and J dropped 7; count of bases not matched to a gene: 12. The CDR3 coding sequence is TGTGCCAGCAGTGACCGTTTGGGGGGGTCGGGGGAGCAGTACTTC. Protein sequence: CASSDRLGGSGEQYF.

V gene TRBV5-1 combines with J gene TRBJ2-7; 8 nucleotides agree with TRBD1. With V trimmed by 0 bases and J by 9 bases, 8 bases remained unmatched. The CDR3 consists of 14 residues. Germline CDR1 and CDR2: SGHRS and YFSETQ. CDR3: CASSLATGTGGQYF. DNA of the CDR3: TGCGCCAGCAGCTTGGCCACCGGGACAGGCGGGCAGTACTTC.

The chain employs TRBV5-1 and TRBJ2-1; 10 bases are shared with TRBD2. From germline, CDR1 is SGHRS and CDR2 YFSETQ. The length of the CDR3 is 15 residues. Germline trimming cut 3 bases from V and 8 bases from J; bases unmatched to any gene: 8. The CDR3 here is CASSSGLAARDEQFF. The CDR3 bases are TGCGCCAGCAGCTCCGGACTAGCGGCCCGCGATGAGCAGTTCTTC.

The V and J genes are TRBV5-1 and TRBJ2-1; tentative D call: TRBD1 (5 bases). Trimming left V 3 bases short and J 0 bases short, with 10 bases between. The CDR3 spans 15 residues. CDR1 and CDR2 from the germline V gene are SGHRS and YFSETQ. CDR3 residues: CASSSQGASYNEQFF. CDR3 nucleotide sequence: TGCGCCAGCAGCTCGCAGGGTGCCTCCTACAATGAGCAGTTCTTC.

This chain connects TRBV28 to TRBJ1-5; D is ambiguous. CDR1 is MDHEN, CDR2 SYDVKM, per germline. The CDR3 contains 12 residues. Trimming stripped 5 bases from V and 5 bases from J, with 7 bases between. The CDR3: CASSTRDQPQHF. The CDR3 DNA follows: TGTGCCAGCAGTACGCGGGATCAGCCCCAGCATTTT.

The table lists this clone with a few counts. The chain uses TRBV2 and TRBJ2-7; D is perhaps TRBD2 (6 bases). CDR1 SNHLY and CDR2 FYNNEI come from the germline V gene. Trimming stripped 6 bases from V and 2 bases from J, with 8 bases between. The CDR3 is 12 amino acids. CDR3 nucleotide sequence: TGTGCCAGCAGCGGGAGCCCCTACGAGCAGTACTTC. As protein: CASSGSPYEQYF.

This chain uses TRBV4-1 with TRBJ2-3, with D perhaps matching TRBD1 (6 bases). The germline V gene encodes CDR1 MGHRA and CDR2 YSYEKL. The CDR3 extends over 17 amino acids. The V and J ends lost 5 bases and 1 base respectively, with 19 bases between them. The CDR3 DNA follows: TGCGCCAGCAGCTTCTTCCCAGGGGTTTCTGGCACAGATACGCAGTATTTT. Its protein is CASSFFPGVSGTDTQYF.

V usage is TRBV11-3 and J usage is TRBJ2-7; TRBD1 matches 11 bases. There are 16 residues in the CDR3. The germline V gene has CDR1 SGHNT and CDR2 YENEEA. V trimming: 4 bases; J trimming: 6 bases; junction bases outside the gene matches: 11. CDR3 protein: CASSSTGQGALIEQYF. The CDR3 DNA sequence: TGTGCCAGCAGCTCAACTGGACAGGGGGCTTTAATCGAGCAGTACTTC.

This clone was seen a single time. The genes are TRBV29-1 and TRBJ2-7; 11 bases are a match to TRBD2. In germline, CDR1 is SQVTM, CDR2 ANQGSEA. CDR3 length equals 13 residues. V shed 3 bases and J 4 bases; nucleotides not matched to a gene: 2. CDR3 coding DNA: TGCAGCGTTGATAGCGGGAGGGGTTACGAGCAGTACTTC. Amino acids: CSVDSGRGYEQYF.

This chain joins TRBV10-3 and TRBJ1-1; maybe TRBD1 (6 bases). This CDR3 is 14 amino acids long. Germline-derived CDR1 and CDR2 are ENHRY and SYGVKD. The V gene lost 6 bases and the J gene lost 1 base, with 12 bases spanning the gap. CDR3 nucleotides: TGTGCCATCAGCCCTTGGGGGCAGAACACTGAAGCTTTCTTT. This sequence encodes CAISPWGQNTEAFF.

The chain links TRBV18 to TRBJ2-3; D is undetermined. This CDR3 is built from 13 residues. Between the trimmed V and J ends, which lost 4 bases and 6 bases, there was a span of 11 bases. Germline CDR1 is KGHSH and CDR2 is LQKENI. The CDR3 region is CASSRISGDTQYF. The CDR3, as DNA: TGTGCCAGCTCACGCATCTCCGGGGATACGCAGTATTTT.

This chain connects TRBV5-1 to TRBJ2-7; D is ambiguous. The germline V and J ends were trimmed by 0 bases and 0 bases, with 16 bases remaining between them. The length of the CDR3 is 17 residues. Germline V gene data show CDR1 as SGHRS and CDR2 as YFSETQ. The CDR3 region has the DNA TGCGCCAGCAGCTTGGAATCCCCCTCTCTTAGCTCCTACGAGCAGTACTTC. Protein sequence: CASSLESPSLSSYEQYF.

The chain uses TRBV28 and TRBJ1-3, with D possibly TRBD1 on 5 matching bases. Germline CDR1 is MDHEN and CDR2 is SYDVKM. The V and J ends lost 3 bases and 8 bases respectively, with 17 bases between them. The CDR3 spans 15 residues. CDR3 sequence: CASSFGGVRVDTIYF. The CDR3 nucleotides read TGTGCCAGCAGTTTTGGGGGGGTGCGCGTGGACACCATATATTTT. The entire variable domain, with the rest obtained from reference TRBV28 and TRBJ1-3, is as follows: DVKVTQSSRYLVKRTGEKVFLECVQDMDHENMFWYRQDPGLGLRLIYFSYDVKMKEKGDIPEGYSVSREKKERFSLILESASTNQTSMYLCASSFGGVRVDTIYFGEGSWLTVV.